This T cell receptor beta chain was recovered during a study of T-cell memory formation after mild COVID-19. The overall study: Largely, TCR clusters stayed within a single donor.

5'RACE primed from the constant segment yielded TCR alpha and TCR beta cDNA libraries bearing sample barcodes and UMIs. TCRdb independently ran MiXCR on the 5' RACE reads; one entry per CDR3 protein. There are 300,000 to 400,000 distinct CDR3 sequences in the sample; roughly an eighth occur only once, and under 25% lies in the top ten. V lost 5 bases, J lost 6 bases, and 14 bases lay in between. Germline V gives CDR1 SGHVS, CDR2 FQNEAQ. CDR3 size: 15 residues. To note about this clonotype: Its antigen is not known.

Study findings and constraints: Researchers found some responding clones in pre-infection memory, a sign that cross-reactive memory joined. CD4+ contracting clones were mainly CM and EM; CD8+ ones, EMRA.

Sample: PBMCs or a T cell subset sorted from them (not recorded which). V and J are TRBV7-8 and TRBJ1-6, with D possibly TRBD1 on 5 matching bases. The TCR sequence derives from a man aged 18 to 29 who had mild COVID-19 (a few samples of this study predate the infection). Cell type and time point are not known. CDR3 sequence (DNA): TGTGCCAGCAGCACCGGGACGGAGGTTAATTCACCCCTCCACTTT. It encodes CASSTGTEVNSPLHF.